Sequencing of this T cell receptor beta chain was carried out in a study of cytomegalovirus exposure and HLA in healthy donors listed by TCRdb under 2017. Looking at the study overall: According to a later analysis, one platform produced both the roughly 130 validation repertoires and the 730 or so repertoires of the first cohort. The aim of the study was to test whether cataloging public T cell receptors could identify signatures of past pathogen exposure. Besides the first cohort of approximately 710 subjects, a separate validation cohort made up of 120 different subjects was used. To predict cytomegalovirus infection status, the study combined high-throughput TCR immunosequencing, statistical association of individual TCRs with disease status, and machine learning.

The receptor library was made with the immunoSEQ multiplex PCR assay. From the authors' description of their analysis: To diagnose cytomegalovirus status from the catalog of TCR beta chain sequences, a statistical classification framework was built. TCRdb took over this immuneACCESS table, retaining in-frame rearrangements with V and J assigned. Such tables are incomplete; in checked studies, under half of the missing clones stem from an unresolved V gene, and the remainder is unexplained. V and J calls and clone size are as listed in that table; D and trimming were resolved from the DNA. Across this sample there are roughly 250,000 clones, with roughly 86% seen only once. The ten largest clones capture roughly 1.2% of the sample. As regards this clone: The antigen it binds to is not known. Per-nucleotide qualities are absent, and no much larger clonotype sits a single base away.

CDR1 and CDR2, looked up from the germline V gene, are SGDLS and YYNGEE. The CDR3 starts with the cysteine, ends with the phenylalanine, and has 15 residues. Just the 45-base CDR3 DNA is kept, in frame starting at base 1. V has 2 bases trimmed and J has 5 bases trimmed; junction bases matching no gene number 8. Separate from the approximately 670-subject first cohort, the validation cohort of over 90 subjects was the group to which the donors belonged. Findings and caveats that apply to the study as a whole: A few of the identified cytomegalovirus-associated TCR beta chains were confirmed in vitro to be specific for cytomegalovirus antigens. All 120 repertoires were used to score co-occurrence in the validation cohort in a later analysis, because that analysis had no HLA typing for the cohort. It was suggested by the authors that the approach could potentially be generalized to other disease states and immunological phenotypes. Subsequent analysis determined that TCRs grouped into clusters in the first cohort also showed a tendency toward co-occurrence across the roughly 120 validation repertoires, and roughly 95% of cluster scores exceeded 0. The study gave a list of 150 to 200 TCR beta chains associated with cytomegalovirus. Cytomegalovirus status was reported to be diagnosed by the classifier with high specificity and sensitivity in both the original and validation cohorts. Most TCR sequences were observed very rarely across donors, whereas some public TCRs were present in many individuals.

The material sequenced was PBMCs. This chain joins TRBV9 to TRBJ2-7; 9 middle bases align to TRBD1. The sequence was collected from a woman aged 25 to 39 in good health and CMV-seropositive. CDR3 loop: CASSVEGTGLHEQYF. The sequenced DNA is TGTGCCAGCAGCGTCGAGGGGACAGGGCTCCACGAGCAGTACTTC.